Reported below is one TCR beta chain. What it recognizes is unknown. Germline CDR1 LNHDA, CDR2 SQIVND (reference sequence). The CDR3 consists of 13 residues. V trimming: 6 bases; J trimming: 4 bases; junction bases outside the gene matches: 3. This record comes from a study of T cells in localized non-small cell lung cancer. Sequenced by immunoSEQ multiplex PCR; TCRdb stores in-frame clones only, minus some. The sample includes tens of thousands of clones, about 91% of them seen just once. Study results and caveats: For the top 100 tumor clones, a median about 57 also appeared in adjacent lung. Heterogeneity within the tumor remains possible, as just one region underwent sequencing. Tumor showed lower T cell clonality than uninvolved adjacent lung, where it was highest.

This specimen consisted of peripheral blood, obtained before any cancer treatment. The genes are TRBV19 and TRBJ1-2; 9 bases are shared with TRBD1. The TCR comes from a man aged 35-75 years with stage I squamous cell lung carcinoma. The CDR3 sequence: CASRRQGVYGYTF. The CDR3 region has the DNA TGTGCCAGTAGGAGACAGGGGGTCTATGGCTACACCTTC.